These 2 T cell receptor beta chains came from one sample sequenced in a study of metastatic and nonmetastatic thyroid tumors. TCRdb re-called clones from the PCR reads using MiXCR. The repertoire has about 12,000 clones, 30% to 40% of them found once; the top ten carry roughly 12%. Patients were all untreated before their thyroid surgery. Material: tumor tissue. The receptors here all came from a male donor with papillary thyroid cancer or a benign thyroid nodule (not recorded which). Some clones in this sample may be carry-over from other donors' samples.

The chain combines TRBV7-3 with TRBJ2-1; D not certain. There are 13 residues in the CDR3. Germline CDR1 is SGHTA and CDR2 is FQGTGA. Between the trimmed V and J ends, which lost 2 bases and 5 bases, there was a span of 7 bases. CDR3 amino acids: CASSLWGNNEQFF. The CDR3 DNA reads TGTGCCAGCAGCTTATGGGGAAACAATGAGCAGTTCTTC.

CDR3 nucleotide sequence: TGTGCCAGCAGCTCAAAGACGGCAGTCCTTGGCACAGATACGCAGTATTTT. Translation: CASSSKTAVLGTDTQYF. The rearrangement links TRBV5-6 to TRBJ2-3; no clear D. CDR1 SGHDT and CDR2 YYEEEE come from the germline V gene. V gave up 3 bases and J gave up 1 base, with 18 bases separating them. The CDR3 runs 17 residues.